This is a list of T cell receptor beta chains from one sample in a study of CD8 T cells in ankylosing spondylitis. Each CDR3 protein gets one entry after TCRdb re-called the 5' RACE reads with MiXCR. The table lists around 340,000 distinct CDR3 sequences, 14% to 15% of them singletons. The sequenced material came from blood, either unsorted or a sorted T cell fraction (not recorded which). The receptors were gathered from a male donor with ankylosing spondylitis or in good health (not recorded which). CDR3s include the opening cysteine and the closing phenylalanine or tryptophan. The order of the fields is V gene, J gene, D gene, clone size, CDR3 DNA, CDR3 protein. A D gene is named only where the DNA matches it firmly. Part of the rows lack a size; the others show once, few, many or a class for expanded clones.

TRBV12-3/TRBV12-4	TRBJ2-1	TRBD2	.	TGTGCCAGCAGTTTTGATACATGGCGGGAGGCCAATGAGCAGTTCTTC	CASSFDTWREANEQFF
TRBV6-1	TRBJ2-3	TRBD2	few	TGTGCCAGCAGCCCTCAGCGGGGGGTCACAGATACGCAGTATTTT	CASSPQRGVTDTQYF
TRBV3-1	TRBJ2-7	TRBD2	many	TGTGCCAGCAGACAACGACTAGCGGGATCCTACGAGCAGTACTTC	CASRQRLAGSYEQYF
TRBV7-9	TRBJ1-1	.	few	TGTGCCAGCAGGTTAACGGGGAAGGATGCTGAAGCTTTCTTT	CASRLTGKDAEAFF
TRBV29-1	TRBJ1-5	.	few	TGCAGCGTTGAAATTTTGCCTAATCAGCCCCAGCATTTT	CSVEILPNQPQHF
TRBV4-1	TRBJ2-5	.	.	TGCGCCAGCAGCTTGATAATCCAAGAGACCCAGTACTTC	CASSLIIQETQYF
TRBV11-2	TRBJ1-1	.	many	TGTGCCAGCAGCGTTAATGGGGGCACTGAAGCTTTCTTT	CASSVNGGTEAFF
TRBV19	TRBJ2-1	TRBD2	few	TGTGCCAGTAGGAGACTAGCCGACAATGAGCAGTTCTTC	CASRRLADNEQFF
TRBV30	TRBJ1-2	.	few	TGTGCCTGGAGTCCCGTTTCGGGGGGCTATGGCTACACCTTC	CAWSPVSGGYGYTF
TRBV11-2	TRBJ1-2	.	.	TGTGCCAGCAGCCCCCGGACAGTCCGACCCTATGGCTACACCTTC	CASSPRTVRPYGYTF
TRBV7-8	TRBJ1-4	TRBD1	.	TGTGCCAGCAGCTTTTCGGGACAGAGCAATGAAAAACTGTTTTTT	CASSFSGQSNEKLFF
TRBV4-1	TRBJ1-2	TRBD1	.	TGCGCCAGCAGCCTAACAGGGGGCCAAGGCTACACCTTC	CASSLTGGQGYTF
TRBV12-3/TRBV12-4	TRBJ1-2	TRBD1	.	TGTGCCAGCAGTGCCCTCGGGACAGGGCGTAACTATGGCTACACCTTC	CASSALGTGRNYGYTF
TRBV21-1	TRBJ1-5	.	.	TGTGCCAGCAGCAAATTCGGGTCGTGGGGTGCCCAGCATTTT	CASSKFGSWGAQHF
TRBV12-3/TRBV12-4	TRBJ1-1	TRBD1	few	TGTGCCAGCAGACCCGGACAGGGGAACACTGAAGCTTTCTTT	CASRPGQGNTEAFF
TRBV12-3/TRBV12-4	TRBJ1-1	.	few	TGTGCCAGCCAAACTCTGGTGAACACTGAAGCTTTCTTT	CASQTLVNTEAFF
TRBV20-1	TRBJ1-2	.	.	TGCAGTGCTATCCAGGGATCTAACTATGGCTACACCTTC	CSAIQGSNYGYTF
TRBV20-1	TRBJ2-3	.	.	TGCAGTGCTAGAGTAATAGCGGCCACAGATACGCAGTATTTT	CSARVIAATDTQYF
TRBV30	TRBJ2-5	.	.	TGTGCCTGGAGTGGAAATTCTGAGACCCAGTACTTC	CAWSGNSETQYF
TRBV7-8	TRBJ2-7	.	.	TGTGCCAGCAGCTTAGTTGGCGGGGTTAGAGAATACGAGCAGTACTTC	CASSLVGGVREYEQYF
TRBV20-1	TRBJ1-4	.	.	TGCAGTGCTAGTCCATTAACTAATGAAAAACTGTTTTTT	CSASPLTNEKLFF
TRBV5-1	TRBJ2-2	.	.	TGCGCCAGCAGCTTGGGCAGCCTAAACACCGGGGAGCTGTTTTTT	CASSLGSLNTGELFF
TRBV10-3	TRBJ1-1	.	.	TGTGCCATCAGTGACCCGGGGGTTTTTAGAACTGAAGCTTTCTTT	CAISDPGVFRTEAFF
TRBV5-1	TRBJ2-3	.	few	TGCGCCAGCAGCTCGATGATCACAGATACGCAGTATTTT	CASSSMITDTQYF
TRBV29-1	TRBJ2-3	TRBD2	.	TGCAGCGTTGAGGACTCCAGGAAGCGGGAGGGCCTCCCAGATACGCAGTATTTT	CSVEDSRKREGLPDTQYF
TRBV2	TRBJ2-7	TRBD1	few	TGTGCCAGCAGTTTACAGGGGACAGCAGACTACGAGCAGTACTTC	CASSLQGTADYEQYF
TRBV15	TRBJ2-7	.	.	TGTGCCACCAGCAGAGATAGGTTGGGCGAGCAGTACTTC	CATSRDRLGEQYF
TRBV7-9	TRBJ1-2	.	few	TGTGCCAGCAGCCGCCCCGGAGGAGGCTACACCTTC	CASSRPGGGYTF
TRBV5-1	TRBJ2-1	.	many	TGCGCCAGCAGCCGTGACCGGTACTCCTACAATGAGCAGTTCTTC	CASSRDRYSYNEQFF
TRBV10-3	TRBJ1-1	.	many	TGTGCCATCAGCTTACTTCAGACAGACACTGAAGCTTTCTTT	CAISLLQTDTEAFF
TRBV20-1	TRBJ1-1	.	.	TGCAGTGCTGTACAGGGAGGAAACACTGAAGCTTTCTTT	CSAVQGGNTEAFF
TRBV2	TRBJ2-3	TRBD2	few	TGTGCCAGCAGTGGGGCTAGCGGGGGCACAGATACGCAGTATTTT	CASSGASGGTDTQYF
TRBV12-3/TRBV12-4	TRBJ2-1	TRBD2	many	TGTGCCAGCAGTCCCAATAGCGGGAGATACTACAATGAGCAGTTCTTC	CASSPNSGRYYNEQFF
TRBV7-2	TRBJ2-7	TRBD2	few	TGTGCCAGCAGCTCCTCTAGCGGGAGAGGGAACGAGCAGTACTTC	CASSSSSGRGNEQYF
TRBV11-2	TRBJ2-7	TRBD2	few	TGTGCCAGCAGCCCCCGACTAGCGGTCTACGAGCAGTACTTC	CASSPRLAVYEQYF
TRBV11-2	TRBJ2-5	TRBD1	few	TGTGCCAGCAGCTTAGCACCAGGGGGTTGGGAGACCCAGTACTTC	CASSLAPGGWETQYF
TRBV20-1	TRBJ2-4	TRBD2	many	TGCAGTGCGACTAGCGGGGACTTCAAAAACATTCAGTACTTC	CSATSGDFKNIQYF
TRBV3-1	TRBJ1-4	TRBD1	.	TGTGCCAGCAGCCATCCACCGGGGACAGGGGCTGAAAAACTGTTTTTT	CASSHPPGTGAEKLFF
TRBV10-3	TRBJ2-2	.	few	TGTGCCATCAGTGGCGGGACAACCACGAACACCGGGGAGCTGTTTTTT	CAISGGTTTNTGELFF
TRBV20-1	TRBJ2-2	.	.	TGCAGTGCTCAAGGGGTAACCGGGGAGCTGTTTTTT	CSAQGVTGELFF
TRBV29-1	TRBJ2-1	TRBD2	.	TGCAGCGTTGTACGTAGCGGGAGGGCCAATGAGCAGTTCTTC	CSVVRSGRANEQFF
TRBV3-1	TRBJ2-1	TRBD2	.	TGTGCCAGCAGCCAAGACGGAGCGGGGGACAATGAGCAGTTCTTC	CASSQDGAGDNEQFF
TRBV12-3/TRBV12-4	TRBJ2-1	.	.	TGTGCCAGCATTCTGGGACCCGAGGGGTACAATGAGCAGTTCTTC	CASILGPEGYNEQFF
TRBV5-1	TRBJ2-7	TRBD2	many	TGCGCCAGCAGCTTGGAATCGGGGGGGCCAGACGAGCAGTACTTC	CASSLESGGPDEQYF
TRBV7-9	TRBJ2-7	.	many	TGTGCCAGCAGCAACCGAGGGGGGTCCTACGAGCAGTACTTC	CASSNRGGSYEQYF
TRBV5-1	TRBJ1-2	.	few	TGCGCCAGCAGCTTTGGCCTAGCTAACTATGGCTACACCTTC	CASSFGLANYGYTF
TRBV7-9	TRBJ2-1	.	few	TGTGCCAGCAGCTTTGGGGTACTCTACAATGAGCAGTTCTTC	CASSFGVLYNEQFF
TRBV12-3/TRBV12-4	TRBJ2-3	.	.	TGTGCCAGCAGTTTGCGGACATACCGCACAGATACGCAGTATTTT	CASSLRTYRTDTQYF
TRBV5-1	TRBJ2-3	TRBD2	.	TGCGCCAGCAGGCGGGGGGAGGCAGATACGCAGTATTTT	CASRRGEADTQYF
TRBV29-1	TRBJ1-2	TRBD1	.	TGCAGCGCCGAAGGGACAGGGGTGGGCTACACCTTC	CSAEGTGVGYTF
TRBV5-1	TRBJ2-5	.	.	TGCGCCAGCAGCCTAGACCCGGGGAAGACCCAGTACTTC	CASSLDPGKTQYF
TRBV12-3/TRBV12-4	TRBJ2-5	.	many	TGTGCCAGCAGTTTCTGGGTAGAGACCCAGTACTTC	CASSFWVETQYF
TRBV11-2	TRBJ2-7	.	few	TGTGCCAGCAGCTTAGAGTCGGGCACCTTTTGGGAGCAGTACTTC	CASSLESGTFWEQYF
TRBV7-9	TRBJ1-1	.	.	TGTGCCAGCAGCTTAGAACTAGCCCCCGCTTTCTTT	CASSLELAPAFF
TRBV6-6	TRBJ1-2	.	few	TGTGCCAGCAGTTACGAGGGAAACTATGGCTACACCTTC	CASSYEGNYGYTF